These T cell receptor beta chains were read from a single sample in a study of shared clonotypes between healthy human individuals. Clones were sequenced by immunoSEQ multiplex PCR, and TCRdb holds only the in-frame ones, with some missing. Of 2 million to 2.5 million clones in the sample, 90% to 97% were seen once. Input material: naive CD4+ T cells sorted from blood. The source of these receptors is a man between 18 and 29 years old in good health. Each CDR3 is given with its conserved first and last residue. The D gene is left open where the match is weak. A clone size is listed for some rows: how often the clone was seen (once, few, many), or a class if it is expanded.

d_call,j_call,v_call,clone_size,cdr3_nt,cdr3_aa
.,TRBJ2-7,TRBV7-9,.,TGTGCCAGCAGCTTAACTGGACAAACATCCTACGAGCAGTACTTC,CASSLTGQTSYEQYF
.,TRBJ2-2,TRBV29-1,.,TGCAGCTCCAGGGCCTCGGGGACCGGGGAGCTGTTTTTT,CSSRASGTGELFF
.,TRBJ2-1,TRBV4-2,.,TGTGCCAGCAGCCAAGACAGGGGCCAAAGTAATGAGCAGTTCTTC,CASSQDRGQSNEQFF
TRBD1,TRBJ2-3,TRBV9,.,TGTGCCAGCAACGATGACAGGGGGCGCTTAGATACGCAGTATTTT,CASNDDRGRLDTQYF
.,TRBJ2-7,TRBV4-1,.,TGCGCCAGCAGCCAAGACCCGTATGGAGAGCAGTACTTC,CASSQDPYGEQYF
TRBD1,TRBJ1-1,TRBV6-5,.,TGTGCCAGCAGCCCGGACGGACAGGGGGACACTGAAGCTTTCTTT,CASSPDGQGDTEAFF
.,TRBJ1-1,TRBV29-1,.,TGCAGCGTTGCTCAACCTCCCGGGGCCGGCAACTCTGAAGCTTTCTTT,CSVAQPPGAGNSEAFF
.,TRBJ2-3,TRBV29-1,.,TGCAGCGTTGAAGTTGGTGATACGCAGTATTTT,CSVEVGDTQYF
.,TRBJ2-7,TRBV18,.,TGTGCCAGCTCGGGGAGCTCCTACGAGCAGTACTTC,CASSGSSYEQYF
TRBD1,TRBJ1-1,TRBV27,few,TGTGCCAGCAGTTGGGACAGGGAGAACACTGAAGCTTTCTTT,CASSWDRENTEAFF
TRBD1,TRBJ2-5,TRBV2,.,TGTGCCAGCAGTGATTCAGGGGGTGGGCAAGAGACCCAGTACTTC,CASSDSGGGQETQYF
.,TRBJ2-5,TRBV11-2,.,TGTGCCAGCAGCCCGGGGCTTCTGACTCTTCAGGAGACCCAGTACTTC,CASSPGLLTLQETQYF
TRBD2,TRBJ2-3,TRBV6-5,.,TGTGCCAGCAGGCCGGGACTAGCTTCAGATACGCAGTATTTT,CASRPGLASDTQYF
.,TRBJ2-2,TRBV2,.,TGTGCCAGCAGTGAAGACTTTGGCGGGGAGCTGTTTTTT,CASSEDFGGELFF
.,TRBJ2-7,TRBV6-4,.,TGTGCCAGCAGTGACGAGGAAGGGCACGAGCAGTACTTC,CASSDEEGHEQYF
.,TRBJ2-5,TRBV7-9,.,TGTGCCAGCAGCTTATCGAGGGGAGGCGAGACCCAGTACTTC,CASSLSRGGETQYF
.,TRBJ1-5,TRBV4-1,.,TGCGCCAGCAGCCAAGATTCGGTAGGGTGGGTTGGGCCCCAGCATTTT,CASSQDSVGWVGPQHF
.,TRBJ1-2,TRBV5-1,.,TGCGCCAGCAGCTTGGATGTCACAGGGCGAGGGGGCTACACCTTC,CASSLDVTGRGGYTF
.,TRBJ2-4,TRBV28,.,TGTGCCAGCCACGACTTAGCCAAAAACATTCAGTACTTC,CASHDLAKNIQYF
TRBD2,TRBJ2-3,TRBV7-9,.,TGTGCCAGCAGCTTTTTAGCGGGGGTGTTCACAGATACGCAGTATTTT,CASSFLAGVFTDTQYF
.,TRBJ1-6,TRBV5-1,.,TGCGCCAGCAGCTTGGGGGGAGTGAATAATTCACCCCTCCACTTT,CASSLGGVNNSPLHF
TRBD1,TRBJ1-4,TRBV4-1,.,TGCGCCAGCAGCCGCTCGCAGGGGGTAGATGAAAAACTGTTTTTT,CASSRSQGVDEKLFF
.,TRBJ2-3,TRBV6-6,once,TGTGCCAGCAGTTATTGGGGGACCACAGATACGCAGTATTTT,CASSYWGTTDTQYF
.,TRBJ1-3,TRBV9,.,TGTGCCAGCAGCGAAGGGAGCTCTGGAAACACCATATATTTT,CASSEGSSGNTIYF
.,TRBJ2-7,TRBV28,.,TGTGCCAGCAGTTTAGACAGATTACTCGAGCAGTACTTC,CASSLDRLLEQYF
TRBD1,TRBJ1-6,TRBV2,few,TGTGCCAGCAGTTCGACAGGGGGCGATTCACCCCTCCACTTT,CASSSTGGDSPLHF
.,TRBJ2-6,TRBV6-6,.,TGTGCCAGCCGGGACCCCGCCTGGGCCAACGTCCTGACTTTC,CASRDPAWANVLTF
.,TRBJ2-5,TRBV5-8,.,TGTGCCAGCAGCTTGGGGGGAACCCAGTACTTC,CASSLGGTQYF
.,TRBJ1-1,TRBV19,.,TGTGCCAGTAGTATAAGGAGCAAATGGACTGAAGCTTTCTTT,CASSIRSKWTEAFF
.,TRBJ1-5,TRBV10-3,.,TGTGCCATCAGTGACTTCGGGCAAGTGGGCAATCAGCCCCAGCATTTT,CAISDFGQVGNQPQHF
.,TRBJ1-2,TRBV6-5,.,TGTGCCAGCAGTTACTCGGGTCCGAATGGCTACACCTTC,CASSYSGPNGYTF
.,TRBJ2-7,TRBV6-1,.,TGTGCCAGCAGTGAGGCGGGCAGACGCGAGCAGTACTTC,CASSEAGRREQYF
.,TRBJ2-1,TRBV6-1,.,TGTGCCGCTCGGCCGTTCCTACTTGTTGAGCAGTTCTTC,CAARPFLLVEQFF
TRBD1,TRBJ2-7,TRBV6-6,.,TGTGCCAGCAGTTCGCCGGGACAGGGGTACGAGCAGTACTTC,CASSSPGQGYEQYF
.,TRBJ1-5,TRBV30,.,TGTGCCTGGAGTAGGACACGGAATCAGCCCCAGCATTTT,CAWSRTRNQPQHF
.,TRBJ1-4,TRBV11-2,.,TGTGCCAGCAGCTTAAGCCCTAATGAAAAACTGTTTTTT,CASSLSPNEKLFF
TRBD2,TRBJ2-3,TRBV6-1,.,TGTGCCAGCGCGCTCACTAGCGGGGGCACAGATACGCAGTATTTT,CASALTSGGTDTQYF
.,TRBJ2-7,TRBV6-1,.,TGTGCCAGCAGTGATCAGCTGGGCGGAGCTTACGAGCAGTACTTC,CASSDQLGGAYEQYF
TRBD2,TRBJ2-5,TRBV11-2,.,TGTGCCAGCAGCTTAGAGGGACTAGCGGGGACCCAGTACTTC,CASSLEGLAGTQYF
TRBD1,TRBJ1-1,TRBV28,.,TGTGCCAGCAGTGGACATCCGGGACAGGGACTAAACACTGAAGCTTTCTTT,CASSGHPGQGLNTEAFF
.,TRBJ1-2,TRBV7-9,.,TGTGCCAGCGGGACTGCTAACTATGGCTACACCTTC,CASGTANYGYTF